The subject of this entry is one T cell receptor beta chain. No antigen is known for it. These data come from a study of CD8 T cell repertoires and HIV-1 epitope variants. Some clones are missing from TCRdb's copy, which holds only in-frame ones; the method was immunoSEQ multiplex PCR. The sample has about 5,700 clones; 65% are singletons. The receptor was derived from a male donor with HIV. Sequences were obtained from cultured CD8+ T cells derived from PBMCs.

Written as DNA, the CDR3 is TGTGCCAGTTCCCAGGGGGCGGAAAACATTCAGTACTTC. It encodes CASSQGAENIQYF. The chain uses TRBV25-1 and TRBJ2-4, with TRBD1 identical over 8 bases. This CDR3 contains 13 residues. V was pared by 9 bases and J by 5 bases, with 6 bases of the junction left unmatched. The germline gives CDR1 MGHDK, CDR2 SYGVNS.